This T cell receptor beta chain was documented in a study of shared T cell receptors in the human thymus. This CDR3 is built from 13 residues. J lost 5 bases, V lost 4 bases, and 5 bases had no gene match. Germline values: CDR1 SQVTM, CDR2 ANQGSEA. TCRdb keeps only in-frame clones here, not all; method: immunoSEQ multiplex PCR. The sample lists some 640,000 clones, approximately 89% occurring once. Another study also made use of these data, one on human thymus T cells. That study reports: Corrective heart surgery yielded the resections from which the thymus tissue came. Thymic and blood repertoires seemed to show skewed V and J gene use.

Sequenced input: thymocytes. The rearrangement uses TRBV29-1 and TRBJ2-5; TRBD2 matches 9 bases. The source of this sequence is a boy under two years old with a congenital heart defect. For the CDR3, the DNA is TGCAGCGTTGGGCGGGGGGGCCTGGAGACCCAGTACTTC. It translates to CSVGRGGLETQYF.